Following are 27 T cell receptor beta chains from one sample sequenced in a study of cytomegalovirus exposure and HLA in healthy donors. Researchers ran the PCR with 60 Vbeta and 13 Jbeta primers. The protocol was immunoSEQ multiplex PCR, while the TCRdb copy is restricted to in-frame clones and leaves out a portion. Of 130,000 to 150,000 clones listed, roughly four fifths are singletons. The sample comprised PBMCs. These receptors all come from a man aged 25 to 45 in good health and CMV-seropositive.

The chain links TRBV28 to TRBJ1-5; D perhaps matches TRBD1 (5 bases). The CDR3 is 16 amino acids. The germline CDR1 and CDR2 sequences are MDHEN and SYDVKM. V lost 2 bases and J lost 0, with 11 bases in between. The CDR3 sequence is CASSLDRGYSNQPQHF. Here the CDR3 DNA reads TGTGCCAGCAGTTTAGATCGGGGGTATAGCAATCAGCCCCAGCATTTT.

The chain couples TRBV5-1 to TRBJ2-7, with a weak D call TRBD1 (6 bases). The CDR3 covers 15 residues. V lost 0 bases to trimming and J lost 5 bases, with 15 bases between them. The germline gives CDR1 SGHRS, CDR2 YFSETQ. The CDR3 DNA is TGCGCCAGCAGCTTGGGTTATCAGGGGCTAAACGAGCAGTACTTC. This codes for CASSLGYQGLNEQYF.

The J gene is TRBJ1-5, the V gene TRBV11-2; no reliable D call. In germline, CDR1 is SGHAT, CDR2 FQNNGV. This CDR3 is 14 amino acids long. V shed 3 bases and J shed 2 bases, with 8 bases lying between them. The chain's CDR3 is CASSFATGNQPQHF. The CDR3, as DNA: TGTGCCAGCAGCTTTGCCACAGGCAATCAGCCCCAGCATTTT.

This chain joins TRBV6-6 and TRBJ2-7; 9 bases line up with TRBD2. From germline, CDR1 is MNHNY and CDR2 SVGAGI (reference sequence). Trimming at V came to 6 bases and at J to 5 bases, leaving 11 bases not matched to a gene. This CDR3 has 15 residues. In nucleotides, the CDR3 is TGTGCCAGCAGGTCGATAGCGGGAGTGATCGACGAGCAGTACTTC. Translated: CASRSIAGVIDEQYF.

The chain uses TRBV9 and TRBJ1-2; 8 bases agree with TRBD1. The CDR3 has 15 residues. Germline loops: CDR1 SGDLS, CDR2 YYNGEE. V shed 4 bases and J 4 bases; nucleotides not matched to a gene: 9. In DNA form, the CDR3 reads TGTGCCAGCAGCACACCCCGGGACAGGCCCTATGGCTACACCTTC. Translating gives CASSTPRDRPYGYTF. The entire variable domain, with the rest obtained from reference TRBV9 and TRBJ1-2, is as follows: DSGVTQTPKHLITATGQRVTLRCSPRSGDLSVYWYQQSLDQGLQFLIQYYNGEERAKGNILERFSAQQFPDLHSELNLSSLELGDSALYFCASSTPRDRPYGYTFGSGTRLTVV.

On this clone: An end of the junction does not agree with germline; a read error may underlie this. The chain employs TRBV7-9 and TRBJ2-1; the D is unclear. CDR1 is SEHNR and CDR2 is FQNEAQ in the germline V gene (reference sequence). The CDR3 totals 14 residues. This chain's CDR3 is CSSSLGPLEVEQFF. In nucleotides, the CDR3 is TGTTCCAGCAGCTTAGGCCCGCTAGAAGTTGAGCAGTTCTTC. The full variable domain, with the rest looked up from reference TRBV7-9 and TRBJ2-1, is DTGVSQNPRHKITKRGQNVTFRCDPISEHNRLYWYRQTLGQGPEFLTYFQNEAQLEKSRLLSDRFSAERPKGSFSTLEIQRTEQGDSAMYLCSSSLGPLEVEQFFGPGTRLTVL.

The chain uses TRBV18 and TRBJ1-4; 8 nucleotides agree with TRBD1. The length of the CDR3 is 16 residues. J lost 6 bases, V lost 5 bases, and 11 bases had no gene match. Germline lookup yields CDR1 KGHSH and CDR2 LQKENI. Written as DNA, the CDR3 is TGTGCCAGCTCAGTCGTCCGGACAGGGAGAGATGAAAAACTGTTTTTT. Its translation: CASSVVRTGRDEKLFF.

DNA of the CDR3: TGTGCCAGCAGCCTCCGGGGGCGGGAGGGATTGGATACGCAGTATTTT. It is translated as CASSLRGREGLDTQYF. The chain combines TRBV9 with TRBJ2-3, with 9 bases that match TRBD2. CDR1 and CDR2 (germline): SGDLS, YYNGEE. This CDR3 is built from 16 residues. The V gene end was trimmed by 4 bases and the J gene end by 6 bases; junction bases not matched to a gene: 12.

V is TRBV5-6 and J is TRBJ2-7, with D uncertain. Trimming pared 2 bases from V and 4 bases from J, leaving 10 bases between. Germline CDR1 reads SGHDT; CDR2 reads YYEEEE. The CDR3 runs to 13 residues. The CDR3 DNA follows: TGTGCCAGCAGCTTAAAGCGTTTGTACGAGCAGTACTTC. Its translation is CASSLKRLYEQYF.

V usage is TRBV28 and J usage is TRBJ2-7; maybe TRBD1 (6 bases). Per germline, CDR1 MDHEN and CDR2 SYDVKM. V lost 5 bases, J lost 0 bases, and 17 bases lay in between. The CDR3 contains 16 residues. CDR3 loop: CASSPNGHRASYEQYF. In DNA, the CDR3 is TGTGCCAGCAGTCCAAACGGACACAGGGCCTCCTACGAGCAGTACTTC.

This rearrangement joins TRBV29-1 to TRBJ1-1, with 10 nucleotides matching TRBD1. The CDR3 runs to 15 residues. Germline V lookup: CDR1 SQVTM, CDR2 ANQGSEA. The V gene end was trimmed by 1 base and the J gene end by 3 bases; junction bases not matched to a gene: 5. In DNA form, the CDR3 reads TGCAGCGTTGAAGGATTAGGGACAGGGGACACTGAAGCTTTCTTT. Translated: CSVEGLGTGDTEAFF.

CDR3 in DNA: TGTGCCAGCAGCTTCAACTTTTATAGCACAGATACGCAGTATTTT. Protein product: CASSFNFYSTDTQYF. V usage is TRBV7-2 and J usage is TRBJ2-3; no clear D gene. With 3 bases removed from V and 0 bases from J, the gap between germline ends came to 10 bases. The CDR3 extends over 15 amino acids. Germline V CDR1 and CDR2: SGHTA, FQGNSA.

The rearrangement joins TRBV2 to TRBJ1-1; TRBD1 matches at 9 bases. Germline trimming cut 6 bases from V and 9 bases from J; bases unmatched to any gene: 11. Germline-derived CDR1 and CDR2 are SNHLY and FYNNEI. The CDR3 totals 14 residues. The CDR3 coding sequence is TGTGCCAGCAGAGATCACAGGGGGCAAATGCAAGCTTTCTTT. Translating it yields CASRDHRGQMQAFF.

CDR3 coding DNA: TGCGCCAGCAGCCCGGGACTAGCGGGAGCTGGAGAGCAGTACTTC. It codes for CASSPGLAGAGEQYF. J is TRBJ2-5 and V is TRBV4-1; 14 bases line up with TRBD2. The CDR3 spans 15 residues. Germline CDR1 reads MGHRA; CDR2 reads YSYEKL. V trimming: 4 bases; J trimming: 11 bases; junction bases outside the gene matches: 9.

This chain links TRBV4-1 with TRBJ2-2, with D possibly matching TRBD2 (5 bases). Germline CDR1 is MGHRA and CDR2 is YSYEKL. This CDR3 contains 15 residues. Trimming took 0 bases from V and 6 from J, leaving 11 bases between them. The CDR3 reads CASSQERGRAGELFF. CDR3 DNA sequence: TGCGCCAGCAGCCAAGAGCGAGGGCGCGCCGGGGAGCTGTTTTTT.

This clone was found a few times. This sequence joins TRBV7-2 and TRBJ2-1, with 14 positions matching TRBD2. V was pared by 5 bases and J by 8 bases, with 8 bases of the junction left unmatched. Germline CDR1 SGHTA, CDR2 FQGNSA. The CDR3 is made up of 16 amino acids. The CDR3 spells CASSPAGTSGSYEQFF. The CDR3 DNA follows: TGTGCCAGCAGCCCAGCAGGGACTAGCGGGAGCTATGAGCAGTTCTTC.

V is TRBV30 and J is TRBJ1-2; D uncertain. The CDR3 is 11 residues long. V was clipped by 0 bases and J by 6 bases, with 5 bases between them. The germline gives CDR1 GTSNPN, CDR2 SVGIG (reference sequence). For the CDR3, the DNA is TGTGCCTGGAGTGTATATCATGGCTACACCTTC. Encoded protein: CAWSVYHGYTF.

V and J are TRBV6-1 and TRBJ2-7; 10 positions match TRBD1. Germline CDR1 MNHNS, CDR2 SASEGT. The CDR3 contains 15 residues. V lost 4 bases and J lost 3; bases outside the gene matches: 6. CDR3 protein: CASSVRDRGYYEQYF. CDR3 sequence (DNA): TGTGCCAGCAGTGTCCGGGACAGGGGCTACTACGAGCAGTACTTC.

This clone was counted between two and nine times. This chain joins TRBV4-3 and TRBJ1-1; 7 bases are a match to TRBD1. The germline V gene has CDR1 LGHNA and CDR2 YSLEER. V shed 0 bases and J 6 bases; nucleotides not matched to a gene: 7. This CDR3 is 15 amino acids long. CDR3: CASSQERGRLSEAFF. CDR3 coding DNA: TGCGCCAGCAGCCAAGAGAGGGGGCGGCTTTCTGAAGCTTTCTTT.

This CDR3 is CASSIAGGETQYF. The CDR3 bases are TGTGCCAGTAGTATCGCGGGAGGAGAGACCCAGTACTTC. The V and J genes are TRBV19 and TRBJ2-5, with TRBD2 identical over 8 bases. Germline trimming cut 3 bases from V and 4 bases from J; bases unmatched to any gene: 1. This CDR3 is built from 13 residues. The germline V gene encodes CDR1 LNHDA and CDR2 SQIVND (reference sequence).

The rearrangement joins TRBV19 to TRBJ1-6; 9 nucleotides align to TRBD1. V was clipped by 1 base and J by 9 bases; unmatched bases: 4. This CDR3 spans 15 amino acids. Germline loops: CDR1 LNHDA, CDR2 SQIVND (reference sequence). The CDR3 nucleotides read TGTGCCAGTAGTATAGGGACAGGGGTAGGTTCACCCCTCCACTTT. This encodes CASSIGTGVGSPLHF. The complete variable domain, with remaining parts taken from reference TRBV19 and TRBJ1-6, reads DGGITQSPKYLFRKEGQNVTLSCEQNLNHDAMYWYRQDPGQGLRLIYYSQIVNDFQKGDIAEGYSVSREKKESFPLTVTSAQKNPTAFYLCASSIGTGVGSPLHFGNGTRLTVT.

This chain links TRBV28 with TRBJ1-2; TRBD1 matches at 11 bases. This CDR3 is 18 amino acids long. Germline loops: CDR1 MDHEN, CDR2 SYDVKM. V lost 6 bases to trimming and J lost 6 bases; unmatched junction nucleotides: 18. The CDR3 here is CASSPLSYGGTGGDGYTF. CDR3 in DNA: TGTGCCAGCAGCCCTCTATCTTACGGCGGGACAGGGGGGGATGGCTACACCTTC.

This clone was counted only a few times. The CDR3 loop reads CASSKEDEKLFF. For the CDR3, the DNA is TGTGCCAGCAGTAAAGAGGATGAAAAACTGTTTTTT. This chain connects TRBV11-2 to TRBJ1-4; D gene ambiguous. The CDR3 has 12 amino acids. Germline CDR1 reads SGHAT; CDR2 reads FQNNGV. Trimming shortened V by 6 bases and J by 6 bases, and 8 bases separated the two germline ends.

The J gene is TRBJ1-5, the V gene TRBV28, with TRBD1 identical over 8 bases. Germline trimming cut 6 bases from V and 3 bases from J; bases unmatched to any gene: 13. CDR1 and CDR2 (germline): MDHEN, SYDVKM. The CDR3 is 17 amino acids. The CDR3: CASSPARTGSDNQPQHF. In DNA, the CDR3 is TGTGCCAGCAGCCCCGCTCGGACAGGGTCGGACAATCAGCCCCAGCATTTT.

The chain links TRBV6-5 to TRBJ1-1; D might be TRBD1 (6 bases). The germline V and J ends were trimmed by 10 bases and 4 bases, with 16 bases remaining between them. From germline, CDR1 is MNHEY and CDR2 SVGAGI. The CDR3 extends over 13 amino acids. The chain's CDR3 is CATGAEGVTEAFF. DNA for the CDR3: TGTGCCACCGGAGCCGAGGGGGTCACTGAAGCTTTCTTT.

This rearrangement joins TRBV7-7 to TRBJ2-5; TRBD1 matches 7 bases. The CDR3 spans 14 residues. With V trimmed by 5 bases and J by 4 bases, 7 bases remained unmatched. The germline V gene has CDR1 SSHAT and CDR2 FNYEAQ (reference sequence). The chain's CDR3 is CASSPRQGLETQYF. CDR3 DNA: TGTGCCAGCAGCCCTAGACAGGGCTTAGAGACCCAGTACTTC.

The chain combines TRBV5-1 with TRBJ2-3, with D possibly being TRBD2 (6 bases). Germline V lookup: CDR1 SGHRS, CDR2 YFSETQ. The CDR3 is made up of 16 amino acids. V was cut by 4 bases and J by 2 bases, with 17 bases left in between. For the CDR3, the DNA is TGCGCCAGCAGCACCGGGACTGCGAGATACACAGATACGCAGTATTTT. It yields the protein CASSTGTARYTDTQYF.